This TCR beta chain was identified in a study of CD8 T cell repertoires and HIV-1 epitope variants. About the research overall: Tested: three Gag epitope families, Nef HW9 and YT9.

Assay: immunoSEQ multiplex PCR; the TCRdb copy retains only in-frame clones and omits some. Of roughly 5,300 clones in the sample, around two thirds were seen once. The CDR3 contains 13 residues. Trimming removed 9 bases at V and 4 bases at J, with 16 bases between. CDR1 WSHSY and CDR2 SAAADI come from the germline V gene. The count of this clone is one. Its antigen is not known. The receptor was isolated from a male donor with HIV. This sequence joins TRBV10-2 and TRBJ2-7; D is unresolved. The sample consisted of cultured CD8+ T cells derived from PBMCs. As DNA, the CDR3 is TGCGCCAGTAGTAGTTCGGTTTGGTACGAGCAGTACTTC. Its protein is CASSSSVWYEQYF.